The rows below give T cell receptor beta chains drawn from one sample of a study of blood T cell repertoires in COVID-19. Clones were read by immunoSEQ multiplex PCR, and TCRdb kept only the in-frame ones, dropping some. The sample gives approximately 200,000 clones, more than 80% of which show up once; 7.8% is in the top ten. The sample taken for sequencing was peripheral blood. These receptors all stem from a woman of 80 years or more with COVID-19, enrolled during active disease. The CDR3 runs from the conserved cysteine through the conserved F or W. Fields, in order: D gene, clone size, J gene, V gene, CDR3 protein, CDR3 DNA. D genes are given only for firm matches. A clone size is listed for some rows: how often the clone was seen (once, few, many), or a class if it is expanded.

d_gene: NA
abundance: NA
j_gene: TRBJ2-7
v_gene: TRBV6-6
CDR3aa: CASSPDKYEQYF
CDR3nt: TGTGCCAGCAGTCCGGACAAGTACGAGCAGTACTTC

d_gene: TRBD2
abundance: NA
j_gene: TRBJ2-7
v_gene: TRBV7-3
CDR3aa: CASSSSGGAYEQYF
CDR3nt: TGTGCCAGCAGCAGTAGCGGGGGGGCCTACGAGCAGTACTTC

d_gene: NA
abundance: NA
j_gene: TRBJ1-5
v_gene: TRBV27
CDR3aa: CASRGGSNQPQHF
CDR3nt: TGTGCCAGCAGGGGGGGTAGCAATCAGCCCCAGCATTTT

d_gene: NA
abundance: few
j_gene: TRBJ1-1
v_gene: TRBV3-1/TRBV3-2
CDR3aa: CASSQDSQGREAFF
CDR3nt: TGTGCCAGCAGCCAAGATTCACAGGGCCGAGAAGCTTTCTTT

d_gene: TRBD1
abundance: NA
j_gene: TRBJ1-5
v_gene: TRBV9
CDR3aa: CASSTGTGSNQPQHF
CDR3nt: TGTGCCAGCAGCACAGGGACAGGGTCGAATCAGCCCCAGCATTTT

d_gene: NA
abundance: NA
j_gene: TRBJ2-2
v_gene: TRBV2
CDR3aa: CASRRDSAELFF
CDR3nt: TGTGCCAGCAGGCGGGACAGCGCGGAGCTGTTTTTT

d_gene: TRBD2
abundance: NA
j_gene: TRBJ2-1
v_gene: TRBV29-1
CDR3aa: CSVGPGGVVAGGYNEQFF
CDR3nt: TGCAGCGTAGGCCCCGGTGGGGTGGTAGCGGGGGGCTACAATGAGCAGTTCTTC

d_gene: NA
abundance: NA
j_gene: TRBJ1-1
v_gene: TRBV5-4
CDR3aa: CASSSRTDLNTEAFF
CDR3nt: TGTGCCAGCAGCTCCAGGACAGACCTTAACACTGAAGCTTTCTTT

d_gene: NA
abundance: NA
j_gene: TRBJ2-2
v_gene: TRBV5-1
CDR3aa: CASSLPGVNTGELFF
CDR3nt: TGCGCCAGCAGCTTGCCGGGGGTGAACACCGGGGAGCTGTTTTTT

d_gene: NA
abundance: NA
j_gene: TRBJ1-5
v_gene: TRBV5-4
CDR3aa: CASSFGGNGFMGQPQHF
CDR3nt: TGTGCCAGCAGCTTCGGCGGGAACGGGTTCATGGGTCAGCCCCAGCATTTT

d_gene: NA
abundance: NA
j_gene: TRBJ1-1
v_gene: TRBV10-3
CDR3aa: CAIREGRQSEAFF
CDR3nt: TGTGCCATCAGGGAGGGGAGGCAATCTGAAGCTTTCTTT

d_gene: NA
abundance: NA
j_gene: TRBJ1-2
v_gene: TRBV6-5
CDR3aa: CASSLGLVGSGGYTF
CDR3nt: TGTGCCAGCAGCTTGGGTCTTGTGGGTTCAGGTGGCTACACCTTC

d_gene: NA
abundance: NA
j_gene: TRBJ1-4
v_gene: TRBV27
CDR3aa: CASSPPGGGSEKLFF
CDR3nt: TGTGCCAGCAGTCCCCCGGGAGGAGGGAGTGAAAAACTGTTTTTT

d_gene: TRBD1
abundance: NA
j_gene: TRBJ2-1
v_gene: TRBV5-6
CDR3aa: CASSLSPTGTYNEQFF
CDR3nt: TGTGCCAGCAGCTTGTCCCCGACAGGGACCTACAATGAGCAGTTCTTC

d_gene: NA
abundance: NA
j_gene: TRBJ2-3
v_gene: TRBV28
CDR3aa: CASSYGGEGTDTQYF
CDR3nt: TGTGCCAGCAGTTACGGCGGGGAAGGCACAGATACGCAGTATTTT

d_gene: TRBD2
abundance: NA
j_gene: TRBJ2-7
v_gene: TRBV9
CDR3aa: CASSVGAGGYEQYF
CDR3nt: TGTGCCAGCAGCGTAGGCGCGGGAGGCTACGAGCAGTACTTC

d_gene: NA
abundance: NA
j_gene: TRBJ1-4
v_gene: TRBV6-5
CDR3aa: CATRQAGATNEKLFF
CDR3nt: TGTGCCACCCGCCAGGCCGGTGCAACTAATGAAAAACTGTTTTTT

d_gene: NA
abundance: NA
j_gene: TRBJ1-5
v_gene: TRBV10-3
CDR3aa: CAISPTDANQPQHF
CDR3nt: TGTGCCATCAGCCCTACAGATGCCAATCAGCCCCAGCATTTT

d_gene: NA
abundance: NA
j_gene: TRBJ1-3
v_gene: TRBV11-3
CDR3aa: CASSGGASGNTIYF
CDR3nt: TGTGCCAGCAGCGGAGGCGCCTCTGGAAACACCATATATTTT

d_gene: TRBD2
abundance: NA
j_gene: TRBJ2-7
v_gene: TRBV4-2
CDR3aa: CASSQTRGGRYEQYF
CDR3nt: TGTGCCAGCAGCCAAACTCGGGGGGGGAGGTACGAGCAGTACTTC

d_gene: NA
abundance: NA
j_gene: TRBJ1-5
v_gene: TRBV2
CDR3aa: CASSPTGIPNQPQHF
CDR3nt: TGTGCCAGCAGTCCGACAGGAATCCCTAATCAGCCCCAGCATTTT

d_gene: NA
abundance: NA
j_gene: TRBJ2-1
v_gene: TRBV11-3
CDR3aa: CASSPRSAGEQFF
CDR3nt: TGTGCCAGCAGCCCCCGCTCGGCAGGGGAGCAGTTCTTC

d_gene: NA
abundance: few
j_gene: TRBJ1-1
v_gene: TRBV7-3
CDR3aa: CASSLIPTIMTNTEAFF
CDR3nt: TGTGCCAGCAGCTTAATCCCCACTATAATGACGAACACTGAAGCTTTCTTT

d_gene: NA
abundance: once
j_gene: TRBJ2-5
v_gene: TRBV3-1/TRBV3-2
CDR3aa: CASSQGAGIGGTQYF
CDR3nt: TGTGCCAGCAGCCAGGGTGCCGGGATCGGGGGGACCCAGTACTTC

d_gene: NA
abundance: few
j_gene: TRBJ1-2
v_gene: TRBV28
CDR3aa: CASSLDSSYGYTF
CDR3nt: TGTGCCAGCAGTTTAGACAGCTCCTATGGCTACACCTTC

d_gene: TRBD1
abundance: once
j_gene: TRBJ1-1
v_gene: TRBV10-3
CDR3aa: CAISKTGAVPEAFF
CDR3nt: TGTGCCATCAGTAAAACAGGGGCCGTCCCTGAAGCTTTCTTT

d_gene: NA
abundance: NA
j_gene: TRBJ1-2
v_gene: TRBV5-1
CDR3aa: CASSLASTTLNVYGYTF
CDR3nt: TGCGCCAGCAGCTTGGCGTCGACTACCCTTAATGTCTATGGCTACACCTTC

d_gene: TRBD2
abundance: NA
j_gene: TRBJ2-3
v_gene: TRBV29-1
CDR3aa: CSVEGAGGPRNTQYF
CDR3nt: TGCAGCGTTGAAGGGGCGGGGGGGCCTCGGAATACGCAGTATTTT

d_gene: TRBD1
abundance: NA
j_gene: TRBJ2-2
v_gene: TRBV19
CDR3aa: CASKYATGGVGTGELFF
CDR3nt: TGTGCCAGTAAATACGCAACAGGGGGCGTCGGCACCGGGGAGCTGTTTTTT

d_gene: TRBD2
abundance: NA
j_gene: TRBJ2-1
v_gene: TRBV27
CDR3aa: CASTPSGGDEQFF
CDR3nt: TGTGCCAGCACCCCAAGCGGGGGCGATGAGCAGTTCTTC

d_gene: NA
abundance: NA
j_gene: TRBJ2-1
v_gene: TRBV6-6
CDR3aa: CASSSLNEQFF
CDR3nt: TGTGCCAGCAGTTCTCTTAATGAGCAGTTCTTC

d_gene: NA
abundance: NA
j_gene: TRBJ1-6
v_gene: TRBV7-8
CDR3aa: CASSLVGSNSPLHF
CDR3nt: TGTGCCAGCAGCTTAGTCGGTTCCAATTCACCCCTCCACTTT

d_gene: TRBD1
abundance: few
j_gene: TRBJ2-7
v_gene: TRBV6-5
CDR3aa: CASTPGGGSYEQYF
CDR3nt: TGTGCCAGCACCCCAGGGGGCGGCAGCTACGAGCAGTACTTC

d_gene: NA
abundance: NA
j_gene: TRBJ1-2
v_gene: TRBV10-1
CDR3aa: CASREVPRGGYTF
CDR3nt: TGCGCCAGCAGGGAGGTTCCAAGAGGTGGCTACACCTTC

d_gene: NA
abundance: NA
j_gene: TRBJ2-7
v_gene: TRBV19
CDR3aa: CASRPQGSSYEQYF
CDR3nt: TGTGCCAGTCGCCCTCAGGGAAGCTCCTACGAGCAGTACTTC

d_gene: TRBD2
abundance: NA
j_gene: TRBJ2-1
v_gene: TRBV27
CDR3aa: CASSSEGLGSDEQFF
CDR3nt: TGTGCCAGCAGTTCGGAGGGACTAGGATCCGATGAGCAGTTCTTC

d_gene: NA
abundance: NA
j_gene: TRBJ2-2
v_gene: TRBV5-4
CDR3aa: CASSLDQAGTGELFF
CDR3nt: TGTGCCAGCAGCTTAGACCAGGCGGGAACCGGGGAGCTGTTTTTT

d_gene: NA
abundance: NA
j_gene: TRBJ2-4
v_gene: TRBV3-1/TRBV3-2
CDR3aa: CASSQAGSLVQYF
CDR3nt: TGTGCCAGCAGCCAAGCGGGGTCGCTGGTTCAGTACTTC

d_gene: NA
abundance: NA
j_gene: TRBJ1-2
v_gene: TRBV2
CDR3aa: CASRITGMYGYTF
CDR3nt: TGTGCCAGCAGAATAACAGGGATGTATGGCTACACCTTC

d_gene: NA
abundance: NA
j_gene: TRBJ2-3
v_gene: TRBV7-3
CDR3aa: CASSLTASAPDTQYF
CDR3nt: TGTGCCAGCAGCTTAACGGCCAGCGCCCCAGATACGCAGTATTTT

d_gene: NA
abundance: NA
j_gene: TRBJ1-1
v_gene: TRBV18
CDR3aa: CASSPIRDTDTEAFF
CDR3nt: TGTGCCAGCTCACCGATCCGGGACACCGACACTGAAGCTTTCTTT

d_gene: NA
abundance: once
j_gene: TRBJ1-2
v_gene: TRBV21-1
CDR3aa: CASSKEQFGYTF
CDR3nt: TGTGCCAGCAGCAAGGAACAGTTTGGCTACACCTTC

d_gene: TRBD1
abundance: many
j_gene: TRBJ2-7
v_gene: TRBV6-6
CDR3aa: CASSRDSPYEQYF
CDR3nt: TGTGCCAGCAGCCGGGACAGCCCCTACGAGCAGTACTTC

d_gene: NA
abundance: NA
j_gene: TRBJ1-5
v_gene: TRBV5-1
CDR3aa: CASSSGEGNQPQHF
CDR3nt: TGCGCCAGCAGTAGCGGGGAAGGCAATCAGCCCCAGCATTTT

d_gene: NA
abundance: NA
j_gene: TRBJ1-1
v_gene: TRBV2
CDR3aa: CASSYTENTEAFF
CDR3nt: TGTGCCAGCAGTTATACAGAGAACACTGAAGCTTTCTTT

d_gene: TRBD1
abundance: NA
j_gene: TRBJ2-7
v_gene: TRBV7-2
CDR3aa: CASSLTPGQVDSQYF
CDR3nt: TGTGCCAGCAGCTTAACCCCGGGACAGGTCGACTCTCAGTACTTC

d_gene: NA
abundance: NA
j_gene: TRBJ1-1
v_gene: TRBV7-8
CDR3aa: CASSLAGAGGTEAFF
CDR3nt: TGTGCCAGCAGCTTAGCTGGGGCCGGGGGCACTGAAGCTTTCTTT

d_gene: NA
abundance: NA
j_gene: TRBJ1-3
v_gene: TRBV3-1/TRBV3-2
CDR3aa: CASSQGSSGNTIYF
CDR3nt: TGTGCCAGCAGCCAGGGCTCCTCTGGAAACACCATATATTTT

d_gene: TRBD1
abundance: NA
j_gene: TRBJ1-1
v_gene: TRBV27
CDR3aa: CASSPGQGGGSAEAFF
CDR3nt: TGTGCCAGCAGTCCGGGACAGGGTGGGGGTTCGGCTGAAGCTTTCTTT

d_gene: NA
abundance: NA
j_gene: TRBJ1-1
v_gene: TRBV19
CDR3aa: CATRGSGAGALLNTEAFF
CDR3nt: TGTGCCACCCGAGGGTCTGGGGCAGGGGCCCTTTTGAACACTGAAGCTTTCTTT

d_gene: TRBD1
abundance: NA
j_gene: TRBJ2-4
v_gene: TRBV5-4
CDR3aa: CASSWGTALTKNIQYF
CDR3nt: TGTGCCAGCAGCTGGGGGACAGCATTGACCAAAAACATTCAGTACTTC

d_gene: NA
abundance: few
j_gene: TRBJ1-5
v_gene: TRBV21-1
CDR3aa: CASSMGQGYSNQPQHF
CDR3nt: TGTGCCAGCAGCATGGGGCAGGGGTATAGCAATCAGCCCCAGCATTTT

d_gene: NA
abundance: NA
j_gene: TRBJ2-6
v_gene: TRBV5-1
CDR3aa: CASRSTGGAGANVLTF
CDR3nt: TGCGCCAGCAGGTCGACGGGCGGGGCAGGGGCCAACGTCCTGACTTTC